These T cell receptor beta chains were read from a single sample in a study of shared T cell receptors in the human thymus. The data were produced by immunoSEQ multiplex PCR, yet TCRdb's version contains in-frame clones alone and is incomplete. In the table there are hundreds of thousands of clones, roughly 90% of which are singletons. The same data also went into a second study, on human thymus T cells.

Sequenced input: thymocytes. These receptors came from a boy younger than two with a congenital heart defect. Both conserved end residues are trimmed from each CDR3. Some rows mark clone size as missing; the rest say once, few, many or name a class of expanded clone.

v_gene: TRBV4-1
abundance: .
CDR3aa: ASSLTPGLAGGVF

v_gene: TRBV15
abundance: .
CDR3aa: ATSRHLGGTNTEAF

v_gene: TRBV13
abundance: .
CDR3aa: ASSSTIDNEQF

v_gene: TRBV5-1
abundance: few
CDR3aa: ASSLGTGNSSYEQY

v_gene: TRBV6-1
abundance: once
CDR3aa: ASSNRDRGDGYT

v_gene: TRBV5-8
abundance: .
CDR3aa: ASSFSATGGRNEQY

v_gene: TRBV7-6
abundance: .
CDR3aa: ASKGADAPGELF

v_gene: TRBV6-1
abundance: .
CDR3aa: ASSHSSSYEQY

v_gene: TRBV4-3
abundance: .
CDR3aa: ASSQGRTSGPTYEQY

v_gene: TRBV30
abundance: .
CDR3aa: AWSVTPIEGGRADTGELF

v_gene: TRBV11-2
abundance: .
CDR3aa: ASSPHLDRLSWTNEKLF

v_gene: TRBV29-1
abundance: .
CDR3aa: SGYRDRDPEAF